This T cell receptor beta chain was observed in a study of cytomegalovirus exposure and HLA in healthy donors. In germline, CDR1 is MNHNY, CDR2 SVGAGI (reference sequence). V was shortened by 2 bases and J by 5 bases, with 7 bases between the two germline ends. The CDR3 extends over 13 amino acids. PCR involved 60 Vbeta and 13 Jbeta primers. The method was immunoSEQ multiplex PCR; TCRdb's version includes in-frame clones alone and lacks a portion of them. The table lists some 150,000 clones, over 65% of them singletons. The clonotype was recovered from a man aged 40-50 years in good health and CMV-seronegative. Source material: PBMCs. The V call is TRBV6-6, the J call TRBJ2-4; D is unresolved. CDR3: CASSYPPENIQYF. In DNA form, the CDR3 reads TGTGCCAGCAGTTACCCCCCCGAAAACATTCAGTACTTC.